This entry is about one T cell receptor beta chain. The antigen remains undetermined. Points from the study as a whole: Tumor memory CD4+ T cell TCR gene usage was found to cluster with blood and lymph node memory CD4+ cells and with lymph node naive CD4+ cells.

This CDR3 spans 15 amino acids. From germline, CDR1 is DFQATT and CDR2 SNEGSKA (reference sequence). V was shortened by 0 bases and J by 6 bases, with 14 bases between the two germline ends. Purified naive CD4+ T cells were depleted of CD25+ Tregs. Constant-region reverse primers amplified full-length variable regions, followed by semi-nested Nested Universal Primer A PCR. A single record per CDR3 protein comes from TCRdb applying MiXCR to the 5' RACE reads. The table shows about 54,000 distinct CDR3 sequences, with over 15% occurring only once. Material: naive CD4+ T cells sorted from blood. Sample subset: naive CD4+ T cells, CD4+CD45RA+CD25-. The sequence came from a female donor with breast cancer. The chain joins TRBV20-1 to TRBJ1-4; TRBD1 is a possible D gene (6 bases). The CDR3 DNA reads TGCAGTGCTAGAGATTTCTCAGGGGATGATGAAAAACTGTTTTTT. Its translation is CSARDFSGDDEKLFF.